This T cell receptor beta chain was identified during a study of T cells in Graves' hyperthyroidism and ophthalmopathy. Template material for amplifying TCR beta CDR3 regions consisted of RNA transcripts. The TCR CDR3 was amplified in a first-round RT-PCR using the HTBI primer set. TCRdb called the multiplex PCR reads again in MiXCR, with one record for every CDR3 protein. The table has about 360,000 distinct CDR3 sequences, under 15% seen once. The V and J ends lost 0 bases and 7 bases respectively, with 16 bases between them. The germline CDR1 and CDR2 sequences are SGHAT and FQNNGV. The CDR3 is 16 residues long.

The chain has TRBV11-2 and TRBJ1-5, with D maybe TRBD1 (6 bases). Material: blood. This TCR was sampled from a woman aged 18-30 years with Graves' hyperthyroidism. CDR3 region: CASSLDAGGGGQPQHF. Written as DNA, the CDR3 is TGTGCCAGCAGCTTAGACGCGGGGGGGGGGGGCCAGCCCCAGCATTTT. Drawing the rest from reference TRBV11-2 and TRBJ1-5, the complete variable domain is EAGVAQSPRYKIIEKRQSVAFWCNPISGHATLYWYQQILGQGPKLLIQFQNNGVVDDSQLPKDRFSAERLKGVDSTLKIQPAKLEDSAVYLCASSLDAGGGGQPQHFGDGTRLSIL.